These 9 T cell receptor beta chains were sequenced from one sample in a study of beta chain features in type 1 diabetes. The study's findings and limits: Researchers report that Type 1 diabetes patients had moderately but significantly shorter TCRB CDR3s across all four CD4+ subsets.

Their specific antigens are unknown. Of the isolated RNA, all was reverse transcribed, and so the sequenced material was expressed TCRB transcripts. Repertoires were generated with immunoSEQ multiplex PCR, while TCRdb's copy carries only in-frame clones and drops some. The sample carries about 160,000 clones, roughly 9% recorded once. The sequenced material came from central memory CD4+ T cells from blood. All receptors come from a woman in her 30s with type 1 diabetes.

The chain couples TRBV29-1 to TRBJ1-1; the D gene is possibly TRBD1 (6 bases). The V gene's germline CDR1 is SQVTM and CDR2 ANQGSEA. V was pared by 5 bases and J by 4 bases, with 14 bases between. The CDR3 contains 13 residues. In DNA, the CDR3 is TGCAGCGTTACAGGGCCCAGTTTCACTGAAGCTTTCTTT. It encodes CSVTGPSFTEAFF.

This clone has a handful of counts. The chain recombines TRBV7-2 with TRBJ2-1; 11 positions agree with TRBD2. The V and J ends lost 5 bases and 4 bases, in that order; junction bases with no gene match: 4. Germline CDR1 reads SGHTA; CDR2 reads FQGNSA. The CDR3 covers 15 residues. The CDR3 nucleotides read TGTGCCAGCAGCCCCGGGACTAGCGGATACAATGAGCAGTTCTTC. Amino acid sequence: CASSPGTSGYNEQFF.

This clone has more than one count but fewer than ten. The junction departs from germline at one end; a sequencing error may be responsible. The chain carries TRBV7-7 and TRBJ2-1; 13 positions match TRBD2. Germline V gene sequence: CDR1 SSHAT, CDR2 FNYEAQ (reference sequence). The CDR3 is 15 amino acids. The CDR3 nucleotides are TGTGCTAGCAGCGAGGGACTAGCGGGATACAATGAGCAGTTCTTC. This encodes CASSEGLAGYNEQFF.

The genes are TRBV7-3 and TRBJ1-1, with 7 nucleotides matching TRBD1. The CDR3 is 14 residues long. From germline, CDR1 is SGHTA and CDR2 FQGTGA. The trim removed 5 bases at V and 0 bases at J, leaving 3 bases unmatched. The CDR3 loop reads CASSRQGLNTEAFF. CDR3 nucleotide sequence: TGTGCCAGCAGCAGACAGGGTTTGAACACTGAAGCTTTCTTT.

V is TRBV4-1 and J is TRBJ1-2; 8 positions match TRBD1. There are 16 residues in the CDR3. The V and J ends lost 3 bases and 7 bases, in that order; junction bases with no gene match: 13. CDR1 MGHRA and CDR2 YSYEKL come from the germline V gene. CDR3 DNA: TGCGCCAGCAGCCACCAGACAGGGGAAGGCAATGCTGGCTACACCTTC. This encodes CASSHQTGEGNAGYTF.

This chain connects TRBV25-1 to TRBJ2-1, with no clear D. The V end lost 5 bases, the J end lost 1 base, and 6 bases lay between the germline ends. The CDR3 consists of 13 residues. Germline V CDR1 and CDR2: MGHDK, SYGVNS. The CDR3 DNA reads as TGTGCCAGCAGTCCCCCTTCCTACAATGAGCAGTTCTTC. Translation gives CASSPPSYNEQFF.

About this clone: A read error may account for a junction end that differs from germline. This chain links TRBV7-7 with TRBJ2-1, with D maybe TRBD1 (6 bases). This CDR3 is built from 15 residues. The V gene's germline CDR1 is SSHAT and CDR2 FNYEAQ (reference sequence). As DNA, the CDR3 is TGTGCTAGCAGCCGAGGGGACACGGAGGTAGATGAGCAGTTCTTC. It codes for CASSRGDTEVDEQFF.

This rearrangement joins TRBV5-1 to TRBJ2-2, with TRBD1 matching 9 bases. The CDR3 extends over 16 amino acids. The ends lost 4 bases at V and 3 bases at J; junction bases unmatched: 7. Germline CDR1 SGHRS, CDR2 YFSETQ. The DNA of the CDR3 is TGCGCCAGCAGCAATCAGGGACAGGGTGACACCGGGGAGCTGTTTTTT. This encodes CASSNQGQGDTGELFF.

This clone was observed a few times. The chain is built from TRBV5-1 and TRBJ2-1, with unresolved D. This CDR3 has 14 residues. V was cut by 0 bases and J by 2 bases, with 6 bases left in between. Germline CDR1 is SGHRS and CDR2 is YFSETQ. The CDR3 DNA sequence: TGCGCCAGCAGCTTGGGCGGAGCCTACAATGAGCAGTTCTTC. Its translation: CASSLGGAYNEQFF. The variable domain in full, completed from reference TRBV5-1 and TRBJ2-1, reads KAGVTQTPRYLIKTRGQQVTLSCSPISGHRSVSWYQQTPGQGLQFLFEYFSETQRNKGNFPGRFSGRQFSNSRSEMNVSTLELGDSALYLCASSLGGAYNEQFFGPGTRLTVL.